Listed here are 5 T cell receptor beta chains from one sample, sequenced in a study of control samples from healthy donors and cancer patients. TCRdb keeps only in-frame clones here, not all; method: immunoSEQ multiplex PCR. The data show fewer than 80,000 clones, 90% seen once. The material sequenced was PBMCs. The receptors were sampled from a man between 60 and 75 years old with colorectal cancer.

V is TRBV18 and J is TRBJ1-2, with D hard to call. V was clipped by 3 bases and J by 5 bases, with 10 bases between them. Germline-derived CDR1 and CDR2 are KGHSH and LQKENI. The CDR3 is 13 residues long. The CDR3 DNA is TGTGCCAGCTCACCGAGCGGGTTGTATGGCTACACCTTC. It codes for CASSPSGLYGYTF. Based on the CDR3 plus reference TRBV18 and TRBJ1-2, the full variable domain is NAGVMQNPRHLVRRRGQEARLRCSPMKGHSHVYWYRQLPEEGLKFMVYLQKENIIDESGMPKERFSAEFPKEGPSILRIQQVVRGDSAAYFCASSPSGLYGYTFGSGTRLTVV.

The chain couples TRBV4-1 to TRBJ2-3; 7 nucleotides line up with TRBD2. This CDR3 contains 16 residues. CDR1 is MGHRA and CDR2 is YSYEKL in the germline V gene. The trim removed 0 bases at V and 2 bases at J, leaving 5 bases unmatched. In nucleotides, the CDR3 is TGCGCCAGCAGCCAAGAGGACGGGGGGTACACAGATACGCAGTATTTT. Its protein is CASSQEDGGYTDTQYF.

The rearrangement links TRBV9 to TRBJ1-1, with TRBD1 matching 11 bases. Looked up from germline, CDR1 is SGDLS and CDR2 is YYNGEE. The CDR3 loop spans 15 amino acids. With V trimmed by 0 bases and J by 6 bases, 4 bases remained unmatched. CDR3 bases: TGTGCCAGCAGCGTAGGAGGACAGGGGGCGTCTGAAGCTTTCTTT. Its translation is CASSVGGQGASEAFF.

The chain couples TRBV7-2 to TRBJ2-7; possibly TRBD1 for D (5 bases). V was pared by 3 bases and J by 5 bases, with 8 bases between. Germline values: CDR1 SGHTA, CDR2 FQGNSA. CDR3 length equals 12 residues. The CDR3 DNA reads as TGTGCCAGCAGCTTCCGCAGGGACGAGCAGTACTTC. Protein product: CASSFRRDEQYF.

This clone appeared once. The chain uses TRBV4-1 and TRBJ1-5; 7 bases agree with TRBD1. The V and J ends lost 0 bases and 11 bases, in that order; junction bases with no gene match: 13. The CDR3 runs to 16 residues. Per the germline V gene, CDR1 is MGHRA and CDR2 is YSYEKL. For the CDR3, the DNA is TGCGCCAGCAGCCAAGATGGAGGACAGGTCCAATCAGCCCAGCATTTT. It translates to CASSQDGGQVQSAQHF.